The clone carrying this T cell receptor (beta chain) qualifies as medium-sized. The target antigen is unknown. The source of the sample is a study of spatial heterogeneity in lung cancer. Broader study findings: Expanded intratumoral alpha and beta TCR counts tracked tumor mutation counts.

The CDR3 is made up of 15 amino acids. V lost 4 bases, J lost 5 bases, and 8 bases stayed unmatched. CDR1 is SGHTA and CDR2 is FQGNSA in the germline V gene. Via MiXCR, TCRdb re-called the 5' RACE reads, giving one row per CDR3 protein. The table includes about 25,000 distinct CDR3 sequences, approximately 10% detected once. Noted time point: sample taken at primary tumor resection. Unsorted whole RNA of tumor, nontumor lung or frozen PBMC was sequenced. The specimen comprised lung tumor tissue, sampled at surgery. The chain recombines TRBV7-2 with TRBJ2-3, with TRBD2 identical over 8 bases. This sequence originates from a male donor with early-stage non-small cell lung cancer. The CDR3 DNA sequence: TGTGCCAGCAGCTCCCTAGCGGGCCCTCAAGATACGCAGTATTTT. It translates to CASSSLAGPQDTQYF. The full variable domain, completed using reference TRBV7-2 and TRBJ2-3, is GAGVSQSPSNKVTEKGKDVELRCDPISGHTALYWYRQSLGQGLEFLIYFQGNSAPDKSGLPSDRFSAERTGGSVSTLTIQRTQQEDSAVYLCASSSLAGPQDTQYFGPGTRLTVL.